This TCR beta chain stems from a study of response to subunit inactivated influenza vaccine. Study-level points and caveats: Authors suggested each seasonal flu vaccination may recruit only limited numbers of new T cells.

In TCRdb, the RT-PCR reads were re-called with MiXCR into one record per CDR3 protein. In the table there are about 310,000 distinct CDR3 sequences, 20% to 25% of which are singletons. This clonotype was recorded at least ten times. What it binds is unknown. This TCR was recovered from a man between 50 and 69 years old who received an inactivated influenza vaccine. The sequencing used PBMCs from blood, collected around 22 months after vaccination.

The CDR3 DNA follows: TGTGCCAGCAGCAAAGGAGGCAGGACCTCTAACTATGGCTACACCTTC. Its translation is CASSKGGRTSNYGYTF. This chain uses TRBV21-1 with TRBJ1-2. TRBV21-1 is a known pseudogene. The CDR3 contains 16 residues.